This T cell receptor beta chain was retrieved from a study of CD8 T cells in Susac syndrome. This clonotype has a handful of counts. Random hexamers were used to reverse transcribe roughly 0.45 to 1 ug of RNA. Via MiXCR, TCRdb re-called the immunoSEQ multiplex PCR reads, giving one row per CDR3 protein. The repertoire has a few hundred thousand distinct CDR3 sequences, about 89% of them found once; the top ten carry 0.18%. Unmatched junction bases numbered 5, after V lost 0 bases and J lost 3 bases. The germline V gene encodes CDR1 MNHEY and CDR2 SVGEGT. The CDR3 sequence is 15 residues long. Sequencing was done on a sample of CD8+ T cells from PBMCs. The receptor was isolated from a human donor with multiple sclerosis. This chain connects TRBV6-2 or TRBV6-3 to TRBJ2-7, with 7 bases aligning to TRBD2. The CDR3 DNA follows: TGTGCCAGCAGTTACTCGGGGGGGAACAACTACGAGCAGTACTTC. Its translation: CASSYSGGNNYEQYF.